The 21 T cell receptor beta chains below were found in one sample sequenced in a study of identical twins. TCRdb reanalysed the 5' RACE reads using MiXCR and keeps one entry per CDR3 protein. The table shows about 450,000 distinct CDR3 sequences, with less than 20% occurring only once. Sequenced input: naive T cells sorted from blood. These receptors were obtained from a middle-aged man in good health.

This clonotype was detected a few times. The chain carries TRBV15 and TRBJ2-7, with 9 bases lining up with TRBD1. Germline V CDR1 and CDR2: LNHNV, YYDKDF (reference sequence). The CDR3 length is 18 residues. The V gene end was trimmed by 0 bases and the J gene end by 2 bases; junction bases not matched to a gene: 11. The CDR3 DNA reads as TGTGCCACCAGCAGAGATATTTGGGGACAGGGCGGCCCCTACGAGCAGTACTTC. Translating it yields CATSRDIWGQGGPYEQYF.

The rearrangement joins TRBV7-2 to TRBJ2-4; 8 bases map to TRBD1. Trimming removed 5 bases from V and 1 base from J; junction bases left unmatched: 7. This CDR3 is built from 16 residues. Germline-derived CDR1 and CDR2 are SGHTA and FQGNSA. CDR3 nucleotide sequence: TGTGCCAGCAGCCCCGGACAGGGAAGGGCCAAAAACATTCAGTACTTC. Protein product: CASSPGQGRAKNIQYF.

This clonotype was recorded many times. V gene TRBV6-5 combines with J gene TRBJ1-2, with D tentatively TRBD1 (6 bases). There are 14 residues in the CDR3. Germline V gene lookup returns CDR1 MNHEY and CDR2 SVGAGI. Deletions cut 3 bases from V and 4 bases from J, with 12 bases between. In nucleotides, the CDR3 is TGTGCCAGCAGTTATAGCAGGGGAGGCTATGGCTACACCTTC. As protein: CASSYSRGGYGYTF.

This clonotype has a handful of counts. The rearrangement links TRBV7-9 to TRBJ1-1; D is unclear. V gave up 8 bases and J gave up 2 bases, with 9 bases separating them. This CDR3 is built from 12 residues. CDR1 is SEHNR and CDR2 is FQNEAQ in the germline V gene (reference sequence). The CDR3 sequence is CASGVPNTEAFF. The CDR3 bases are TGTGCCAGCGGGGTACCAAACACTGAAGCTTTCTTT.

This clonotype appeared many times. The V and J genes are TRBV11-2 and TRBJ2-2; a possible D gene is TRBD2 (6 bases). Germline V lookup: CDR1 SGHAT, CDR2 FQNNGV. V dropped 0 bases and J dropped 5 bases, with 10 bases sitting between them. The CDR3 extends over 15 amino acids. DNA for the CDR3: TGTGCCAGCAGCTTAGATCCAGGGAGGACCGGGGAGCTGTTTTTT. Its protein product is CASSLDPGRTGELFF.

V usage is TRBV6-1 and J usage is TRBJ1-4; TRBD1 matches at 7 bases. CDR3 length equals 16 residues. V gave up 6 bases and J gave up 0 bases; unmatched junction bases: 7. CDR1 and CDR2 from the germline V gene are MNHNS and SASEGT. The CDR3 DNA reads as TGTGCCAGCAGGCCGACAGGGTTTGCAACTAATGAAAAACTGTTTTTT. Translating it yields CASRPTGFATNEKLFF.

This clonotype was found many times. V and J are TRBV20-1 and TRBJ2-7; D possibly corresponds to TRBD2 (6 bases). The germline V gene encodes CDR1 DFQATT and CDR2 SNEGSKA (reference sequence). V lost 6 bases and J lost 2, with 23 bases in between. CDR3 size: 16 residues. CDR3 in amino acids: CSADGIREKPPYEQYF. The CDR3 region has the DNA TGCAGTGCCGACGGTATCCGGGAGAAACCCCCCTACGAGCAGTACTTC.

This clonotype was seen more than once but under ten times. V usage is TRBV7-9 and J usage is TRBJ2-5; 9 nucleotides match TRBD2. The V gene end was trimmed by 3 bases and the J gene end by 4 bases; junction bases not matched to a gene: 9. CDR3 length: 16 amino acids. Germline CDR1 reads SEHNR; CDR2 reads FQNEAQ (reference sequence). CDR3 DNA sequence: TGTGCCAGCAGCTTCAGGCGGGAGGGATCCGGAGAGACCCAGTACTTC. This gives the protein CASSFRREGSGETQYF.

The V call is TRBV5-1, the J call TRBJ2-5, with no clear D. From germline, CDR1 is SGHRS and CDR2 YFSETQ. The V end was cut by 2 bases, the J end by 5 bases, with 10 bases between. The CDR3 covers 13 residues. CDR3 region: CASSFGSAETQYF. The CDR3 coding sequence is TGCGCCAGCAGCTTCGGGTCCGCGGAGACCCAGTACTTC.

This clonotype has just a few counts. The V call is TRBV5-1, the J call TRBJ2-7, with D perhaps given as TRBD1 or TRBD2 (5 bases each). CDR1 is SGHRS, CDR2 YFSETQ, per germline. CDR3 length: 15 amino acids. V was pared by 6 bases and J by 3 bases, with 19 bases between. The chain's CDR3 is CASKGTSGRHYEQYF. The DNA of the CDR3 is TGCGCCAGCAAAGGGACGAGTGGGCGTCACTACGAGCAGTACTTC.

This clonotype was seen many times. CDR3 region: CSAVLAGVNEQFF. CDR3 coding DNA: TGCAGTGCGGTACTAGCGGGAGTAAATGAGCAGTTCTTC. This chain links TRBV20-1 with TRBJ2-1; 11 bases match TRBD2. This CDR3 is built from 13 residues. J lost 7 bases, V lost 6 bases, and 5 bases had no gene match. CDR1 and CDR2 from the germline V gene are DFQATT and SNEGSKA (reference sequence).

This CDR3 reads CASSYSTVPNTEAFF. For the CDR3, the DNA is TGTGCCAGCAGTTACTCGACAGTCCCGAACACTGAAGCTTTCTTT. The chain uses TRBV6-5 and TRBJ1-1; a weak D match, TRBD1 (5 bases). Germline V gene sequence: CDR1 MNHEY, CDR2 SVGAGI. Trimming removed 0 bases at V and 1 base at J, with 9 bases between. There are 15 residues in the CDR3.

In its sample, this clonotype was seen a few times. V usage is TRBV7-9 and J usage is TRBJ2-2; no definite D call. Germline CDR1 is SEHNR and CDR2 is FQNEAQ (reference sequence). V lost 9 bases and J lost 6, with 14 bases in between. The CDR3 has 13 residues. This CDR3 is CASRLSVAGELFF. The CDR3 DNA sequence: TGTGCCAGTCGACTTTCCGTGGCCGGGGAGCTGTTTTTT. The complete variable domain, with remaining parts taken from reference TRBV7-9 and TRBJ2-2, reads DTGVSQNPRHKITKRGQNVTFRCDPISEHNRLYWYRQTLGQGPEFLTYFQNEAQLEKSRLLSDRFSAERPKGSFSTLEIQRTEQGDSAMYLCASRLSVAGELFFGEGSRLTVL.

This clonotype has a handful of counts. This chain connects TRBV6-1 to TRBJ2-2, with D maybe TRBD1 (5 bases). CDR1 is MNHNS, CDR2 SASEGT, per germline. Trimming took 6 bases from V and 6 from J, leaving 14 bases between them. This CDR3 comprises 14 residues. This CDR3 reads CASSTPRGSGELFF. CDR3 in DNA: TGTGCCAGCAGCACTCCTAGGGGTTCCGGGGAGCTGTTTTTT.

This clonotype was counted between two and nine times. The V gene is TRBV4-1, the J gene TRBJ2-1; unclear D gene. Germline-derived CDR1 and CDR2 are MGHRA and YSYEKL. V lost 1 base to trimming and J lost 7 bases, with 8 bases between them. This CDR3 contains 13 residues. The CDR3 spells CASSQALPNEQFF. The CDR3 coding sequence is TGCGCCAGCAGCCAAGCATTGCCAAATGAGCAGTTCTTC.

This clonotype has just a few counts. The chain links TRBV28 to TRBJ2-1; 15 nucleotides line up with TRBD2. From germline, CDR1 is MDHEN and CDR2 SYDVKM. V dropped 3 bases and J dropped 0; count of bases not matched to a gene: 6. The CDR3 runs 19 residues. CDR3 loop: CASSFVGTSGRSSYNEQFF. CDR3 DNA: TGTGCCAGCAGTTTTGTCGGGACTAGCGGGAGGAGCTCCTACAATGAGCAGTTCTTC. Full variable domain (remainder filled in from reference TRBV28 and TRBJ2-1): DVKVTQSSRYLVKRTGEKVFLECVQDMDHENMFWYRQDPGLGLRLIYFSYDVKMKEKGDIPEGYSVSREKKERFSLILESASTNQTSMYLCASSFVGTSGRSSYNEQFFGPGTRLTVL.

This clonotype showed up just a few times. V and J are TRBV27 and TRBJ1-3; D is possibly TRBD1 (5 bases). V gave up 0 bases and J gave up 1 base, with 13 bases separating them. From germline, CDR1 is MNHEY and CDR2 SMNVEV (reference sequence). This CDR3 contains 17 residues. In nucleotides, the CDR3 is TGTGCCAGCAGTTTATCTTCGCGGGGCTTTTCTGGAAACACCATATATTTT. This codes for CASSLSSRGFSGNTIYF.

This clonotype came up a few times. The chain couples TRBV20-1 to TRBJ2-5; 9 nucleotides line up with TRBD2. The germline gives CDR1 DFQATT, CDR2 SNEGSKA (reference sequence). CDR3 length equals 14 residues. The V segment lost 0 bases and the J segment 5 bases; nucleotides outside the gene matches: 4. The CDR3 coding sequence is TGCAGTGCTAGAGAGGCTAGCGGGGTGGAGACCCAGTACTTC. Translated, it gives CSAREASGVETQYF.

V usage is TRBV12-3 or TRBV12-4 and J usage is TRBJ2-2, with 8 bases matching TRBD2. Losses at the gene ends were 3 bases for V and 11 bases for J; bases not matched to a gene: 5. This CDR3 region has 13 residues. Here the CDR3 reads CASSLFTSGELFF. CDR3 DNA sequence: TGTGCCAGCAGTTTGTTTACTAGCGGCGAGCTGTTTTTT.

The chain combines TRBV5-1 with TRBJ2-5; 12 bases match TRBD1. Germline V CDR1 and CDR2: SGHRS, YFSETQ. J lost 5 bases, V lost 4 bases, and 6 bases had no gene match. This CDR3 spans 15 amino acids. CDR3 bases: TGCGCCAGCAGCCCCGGGACAGGGGGCCGTGAGACCCAGTACTTC. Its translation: CASSPGTGGRETQYF.

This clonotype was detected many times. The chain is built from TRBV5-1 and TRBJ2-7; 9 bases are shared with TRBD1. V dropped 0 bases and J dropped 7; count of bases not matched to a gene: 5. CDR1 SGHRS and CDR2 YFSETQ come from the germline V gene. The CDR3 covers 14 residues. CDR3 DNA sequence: TGCGCCAGCAGCTTGGAGGACAGGGGTGGGGAGCAGTACTTC. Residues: CASSLEDRGGEQYF.